This T cell receptor (beta chain) appears in the sequencing data of a study of T cells after yellow fever vaccination. CDR1 SGHTA and CDR2 FQGNSA come from the germline V gene. This CDR3 is built from 16 residues. V shed 5 bases and J shed 0 bases, with 14 bases lying between them. TCRdb called the 5' RACE reads again in MiXCR, with one record for every CDR3 protein. The table lists some 300,000 distinct CDR3 sequences, about 10% of them singletons. This clonotype was counted only a few times. Antigen specificity is unknown. Study outcomes and limitations: FACS-sorted repertoires might harbor abundant contaminating clonotypes from the bulk population.

The specimen comprised CD4+ T cells sorted from PBMCs, sampled 5 days after the yellow fever booster vaccination. The chain links TRBV7-2 to TRBJ1-3; D is undetermined. This TCR was sampled from a man aged 18 to 30 who received the YFV17D yellow fever vaccine. In nucleotides, the CDR3 is TGTGCCAGCAGCCCAACTAGAGTCTCCTCTGGAAACACCATATATTTT. It encodes CASSPTRVSSGNTIYF. The full variable domain, with the rest looked up from reference TRBV7-2 and TRBJ1-3, is GAGVSQSPSNKVTEKGKDVELRCDPISGHTALYWYRQSLGQGLEFLIYFQGNSAPDKSGLPSDRFSAERTGGSVSTLTIQRTQQEDSAVYLCASSPTRVSSGNTIYFGEGSWLTVV.